One sample yielded the 18 T cell receptor beta chains listed below, sequenced in a study of shared clonotypes between healthy human individuals. Assay: immunoSEQ multiplex PCR; the TCRdb copy retains only in-frame clones and omits some. This table holds over a million clones, 96% found once. Sequencing input: naive CD4+ T cells sorted from blood. Subset indicated: CD45RA+ positively selected. These receptor sequences come from a man under 40 in good health.

Notes on this clone: The same CDR3 arises from other DNA sequences in this sample as well. This chain uses TRBV28 with TRBJ2-7; TRBD1 aligns across 10 bases. Germline V gene data show CDR1 as MDHEN and CDR2 as SYDVKM. V shed 6 bases and J 2 bases; nucleotides not matched to a gene: 7. The CDR3 contains 15 residues. The CDR3 region is CASSSRDRGTYEQYF. The CDR3 DNA reads as TGTGCCAGCAGCTCCCGGGACAGGGGTACCTACGAGCAGTACTTC. Using reference TRBV28 and TRBJ2-7 for the parts outside the CDR3, the full variable domain is DVKVTQSSRYLVKRTGEKVFLECVQDMDHENMFWYRQDPGLGLRLIYFSYDVKMKEKGDIPEGYSVSREKKERFSLILESASTNQTSMYLCASSSRDRGTYEQYFGPGTRLTVT.

This chain links TRBV13 with TRBJ1-3; D gene unclear. Trimming shortened V by 2 bases and J by 4 bases, and 9 bases separated the two germline ends. The CDR3 sequence is 14 residues long. Germline CDR1 PRHDT, CDR2 FYEKMQ (reference sequence). CDR3 DNA: TGTGCCAGCAGCTTACCGGGAACCGGAAACACCATATATTTT. Translated, it gives CASSLPGTGNTIYF.

This sequence joins TRBV5-6 and TRBJ2-1; 10 bases match TRBD2. CDR3 length: 16 residues. V shed 4 bases, J shed 4 bases, and the junction held 8 bases outside the gene matches. Germline CDR1 is SGHDT and CDR2 is YYEEEE. The CDR3 reads CASSHSSGRRYNEQFF. DNA for the CDR3: TGTGCCAGCAGCCATAGTAGCGGGAGGCGTTACAATGAGCAGTTCTTC.

The rearrangement joins TRBV28 to TRBJ2-7; 10 bases map to TRBD1. The trim removed 4 bases at V and 6 bases at J, leaving 3 bases unmatched. The V gene's germline CDR1 is MDHEN and CDR2 SYDVKM. There are 13 residues in the CDR3. The CDR3 DNA sequence: TGTGCCAGCAGTTCGGACAGGGGGACCGAGCAGTACTTC. Its translation is CASSSDRGTEQYF. The entire variable domain, with the rest obtained from reference TRBV28 and TRBJ2-7, is as follows: DVKVTQSSRYLVKRTGEKVFLECVQDMDHENMFWYRQDPGLGLRLIYFSYDVKMKEKGDIPEGYSVSREKKERFSLILESASTNQTSMYLCASSSDRGTEQYFGPGTRLTVT.

This chain joins TRBV27 and TRBJ2-5; a weak D match, TRBD1 (6 bases). CDR3 length: 13 amino acids. The germline V gene encodes CDR1 MNHEY and CDR2 SMNVEV (reference sequence). Trimming left V 5 bases short and J 5 bases short, with 12 bases between. The CDR3 region is CASSTRQAETQYF. The CDR3, as DNA: TGTGCCAGCAGTACGAGACAGGCGGAGACCCAGTACTTC.

The J gene is TRBJ1-1, the V gene TRBV4-1, with D maybe TRBD1 (5 bases). This CDR3 region has 12 residues. Trimming cost V 7 bases and J 0 bases, with 6 bases left between them. The germline V gene encodes CDR1 MGHRA and CDR2 YSYEKL. The CDR3 coding sequence is TGCGCCAGCACAGGGTTGAACACTGAAGCTTTCTTT. Its protein product is CASTGLNTEAFF.

This rearrangement joins TRBV15 to TRBJ2-3; 10 nucleotides match TRBD1. The CDR3 covers 14 residues. V lost 5 bases, J lost 6 bases, and 5 bases stayed unmatched. Looked up from germline, CDR1 is LNHNV and CDR2 is YYDKDF (reference sequence). In DNA, the CDR3 is TGTGCCACCAGCCCCGGGACAGGGGCCGATACGCAGTATTTT. Encoded protein: CATSPGTGADTQYF.

The rearrangement uses TRBV29-1 and TRBJ1-2; possibly TRBD1 for D (5 bases). CDR1 and CDR2 (germline): SQVTM, ANQGSEA. The CDR3 runs to 16 residues. V lost 1 base and J lost 5, with 20 bases in between. CDR3 nucleotide sequence: TGCAGCGTTGAAGCTACACCAGGGCAGGGATCATATGGCTACACCTTC. The encoded protein is CSVEATPGQGSYGYTF.

The chain employs TRBV14 and TRBJ2-5; 8 bases map to TRBD1. V dropped 0 bases and J dropped 4; count of bases not matched to a gene: 1. This CDR3 region has 14 residues. The germline V gene encodes CDR1 SGHDN and CDR2 FVKESK. The CDR3 nucleotides read TGTGCCAGCAGCCAAGACAGGGGGCTAGAGACCCAGTACTTC. Amino acids: CASSQDRGLETQYF.

The chain uses TRBV7-8 and TRBJ2-7, with D unclear. Trimming took 0 bases from V and 0 from J, leaving 21 bases between them. Germline V gene data show CDR1 as SGHVS and CDR2 as FQNEAQ. The CDR3 is 19 residues long. CDR3 protein: CASSLAGITSYRGSYEQYF. Here the CDR3 DNA reads TGTGCCAGCAGCTTAGCAGGAATTACGAGCTATCGAGGCTCCTACGAGCAGTACTTC.

The CDR3 DNA follows: TGTGCCAGCGGACAGGGAGGAAACTACGAGCAGTACTTC. This encodes CASGQGGNYEQYF. J is TRBJ2-7 and V is TRBV18; 8 bases line up with TRBD1. V lost 8 bases and J lost 3; bases outside the gene matches: 6. Germline CDR1 reads KGHSH; CDR2 reads LQKENI. This CDR3 region has 13 residues.

The V and J genes are TRBV5-4 and TRBJ2-3; D unclear. CDR3 length equals 13 residues. V was clipped by 3 bases and J by 5 bases, with 10 bases between them. CDR1 is SGHNT and CDR2 is YYREEE in the germline V gene (reference sequence). Here the CDR3 reads CASSSPAIDTQYF. Here the CDR3 DNA reads TGTGCCAGCAGCTCACCCGCGATAGATACGCAGTATTTT.

The chain joins TRBV29-1 to TRBJ2-3, with 11 bases fitting TRBD2. With V trimmed by 5 bases and J by 3 bases, 4 bases remained unmatched. CDR1 SQVTM and CDR2 ANQGSEA come from the germline V gene. The CDR3 length is 14 residues. The chain's CDR3 is CSVSLAGVTDTQYF. CDR3 DNA sequence: TGCAGCGTTTCACTAGCGGGAGTTACAGATACGCAGTATTTT.

The chain uses TRBV28 and TRBJ2-2; 8 nucleotides match TRBD1. The CDR3 consists of 14 residues. Germline loops: CDR1 MDHEN, CDR2 SYDVKM. V trimming: 10 bases; J trimming: 5 bases; junction bases outside the gene matches: 9. CDR3 in DNA: TGTGCCACTGGACAGGGTCTAAGAACCGGGGAGCTGTTTTTT. Translating gives CATGQGLRTGELFF.

Concerning this clone: Germline and junction disagree at one end, which may indicate a read error. The genes are TRBV30 and TRBJ1-2; D gene unclear. CDR1 and CDR2 (germline): GTSNPN, SVGIG (reference sequence). The length of the CDR3 is 12 residues. CDR3 loop: CAWRMGGPLRAF. The CDR3 DNA reads TGTGCCTGGAGAATGGGCGGACCTCTGCGAGCCTTC.

This clone is a singleton in its sample. V and J are TRBV4-3 and TRBJ2-2, with TRBD1 identical over 7 bases. The CDR3 has 16 residues. Trimming cost V 4 bases and J 2 bases; bases outside gene matches: 7. CDR1 and CDR2 from the germline V gene are LGHNA and YSLEER. The CDR3 DNA reads as TGCGCCAGCAGCCCACAGGGGACCAAAAACACCGGGGAGCTGTTTTTT. Amino acids: CASSPQGTKNTGELFF.

The chain combines TRBV18 with TRBJ1-3, with TRBD1 matching over 9 bases. This CDR3 is built from 14 residues. V shed 2 bases, J shed 8 bases, and the junction held 4 bases outside the gene matches. Germline CDR1 KGHSH, CDR2 LQKENI. The CDR3 spells CASSPRTGDDTIYF. In DNA form, the CDR3 reads TGTGCCAGCTCACCAAGGACAGGGGACGACACCATATATTTT.

The CDR3 coding sequence is TGCGCCAGCAGCTTGGGGCCGTCTAGCGCGCAAGAGACCCAGTACTTC. It encodes CASSLGPSSAQETQYF. V is TRBV5-1 and J is TRBJ2-5, with D possibly matching TRBD2 (6 bases). V was pared by 0 bases and J by 2 bases, with 14 bases between. Germline CDR1 and CDR2: SGHRS and YFSETQ. The CDR3 contains 16 residues. Drawing the rest from reference TRBV5-1 and TRBJ2-5, the complete variable domain is KAGVTQTPRYLIKTRGQQVTLSCSPISGHRSVSWYQQTPGQGLQFLFEYFSETQRNKGNFPGRFSGRQFSNSRSEMNVSTLELGDSALYLCASSLGPSSAQETQYFGPGTRLLVL.